This TCR beta chain was observed in a study of early T cells in non-severe SARS-CoV-2 infection. Whole-study findings and limits: Private and CD4 specificities were missed by VDJdb matching, skewed to anti-spike CD8.

CDR3 length: 13 residues. The trim removed 6 bases at V and 5 bases at J, leaving 7 bases unmatched. From germline, CDR1 is DFQATT and CDR2 SNEGSKA (reference sequence). Worth noting for this clonotype: The antigen is undetermined.

One entry per CDR3 protein, called by TCRdb with MiXCR from the 5' RACE reads. The sample carries 24,000 or so distinct CDR3 sequences, about 4% recorded once. This sequence originates from an adult who was a healthcare worker with PCR-confirmed SARS-CoV-2 infection or an uninfected control (not recorded which). V gene TRBV20-1 combines with J gene TRBJ2-5; 9 bases match TRBD1. Sequencing input: whole blood. DNA for the CDR3: TGCAGTGCCCCGGACAGGGGCTACGAGACCCAGTACTTC. This sequence encodes CSAPDRGYETQYF.